This T cell receptor (beta chain) came from a study of human T cells and chemical hapten exposure. Study-wide results and limits: Among expanded TCRs, significantly more large CDR3 similarity clusters formed than among controls.

Time point here: patch test 1, 2 weeks after DPC sensitization. The treatment denotes: therapeutic diphenylcyclopropenone sensitization with weekly scalp DPC. The CDR3 length is 17 residues. V lost 0 bases and J lost 6; bases outside the gene matches: 9. Germline CDR1 is SGHTA and CDR2 is FQGNSA. Using its own MiXCR run on the RACE reads, TCRdb lists one record per CDR3 protein. The sample lists approximately 350,000 distinct CDR3 sequences, roughly 6.9% occurring once. This clonotype was seen repeatedly, ten times or more. Its antigen is unidentified. The TCR originated in a woman younger than 30 with alopecia areata. Some clones in this sample may be carry-over from other donors' samples. Here the sequenced sample was whole blood, taken in connection with sensitization to the hapten diphenylcyclopropenone (DPC). The rearrangement joins TRBV7-2 to TRBJ2-3; 10 positions match TRBD2. The CDR3 protein is CASSLAGSGGPTDTQYF. For the CDR3, the DNA is TGTGCCAGCAGCTTAGCTGGTAGCGGGGGGCCTACGGATACGCAGTATTTT. Filled out from reference TRBV7-2 and TRBJ2-3, the complete variable domain reads GAGVSQSPSNKVTEKGKDVELRCDPISGHTALYWYRQSLGQGLEFLIYFQGNSAPDKSGLPSDRFSAERTGGSVSTLTIQRTQQEDSAVYLCASSLAGSGGPTDTQYFGPGTRLTVL.